Sequencing of this TCR beta chain was carried out in a study of breast tumors, draining lymph nodes, adjacent tissues. General study findings and limits: Tumor TCR diversity was below lymph nodes but above nontumor tissue. Luminal-like breast cancer showed significantly greater tumor-nontumor repertoire similarity than basal-like breast cancer did.

This CDR3 comprises 15 residues. Trimming pared 0 bases from V and 0 bases from J, leaving 12 bases between. Germline V gives CDR1 DFQATT, CDR2 SNEGSKA (reference sequence). Note on this clonotype: Antigen unknown.

TCRdb ran MiXCR on the multiplex PCR reads and lists one entry per CDR3 protein. This sample yields approximately 230,000 distinct CDR3 sequences, of which less than 35% are seen a single time; 3% to 4% belongs to the top ten. The lymph nodes were axillary draining lymph nodes from breast cancer patients. J is TRBJ2-7 and V is TRBV20-1; tentative D call: TRBD1 (5 bases). The sequenced sample was axillary lymph node tissue. The sequence was collected from a female donor with breast cancer. Some clones in this sample may be carry-over from other donors' samples. The CDR3 region is CSARDLQGYSYEQYF. The CDR3 DNA follows: TGCAGTGCTAGAGACCTTCAGGGTTACTCCTACGAGCAGTACTTC.